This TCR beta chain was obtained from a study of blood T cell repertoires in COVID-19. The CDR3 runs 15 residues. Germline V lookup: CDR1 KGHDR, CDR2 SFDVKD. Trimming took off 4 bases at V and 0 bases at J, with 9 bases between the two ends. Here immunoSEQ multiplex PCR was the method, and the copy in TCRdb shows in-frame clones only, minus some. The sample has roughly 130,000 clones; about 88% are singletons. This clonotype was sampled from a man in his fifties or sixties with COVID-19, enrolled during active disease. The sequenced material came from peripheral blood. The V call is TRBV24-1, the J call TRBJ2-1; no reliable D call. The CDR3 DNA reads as TGTGCCACCAGTGACTCAGGTTCCTCCTACAATGAGCAGTTCTTC. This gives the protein CATSDSGSSYNEQFF.